This paragraph covers one T cell receptor beta chain sequence. The data were taken from a study of blood T cell repertoires in COVID-19. The V end lost 0 bases, the J end lost 5 bases, and 14 bases lay between the germline ends. The CDR3 covers 15 residues. Germline lookup yields CDR1 SGHNT and CDR2 YYREEE (reference sequence). The repertoire was sequenced with immunoSEQ multiplex PCR; TCRdb's copy has only in-frame clones and lacks some. Among about 350,000 clones, 80% to 90% were seen once, and the ten largest hold under 6.5%. The clonotype originates from a woman between 45 and 60 years old with COVID-19, enrolled during active disease. This sequence joins TRBV5-4 and TRBJ1-2, with a weak D call TRBD1 (6 bases). The sample was peripheral blood. The DNA of the CDR3 is TGTGCCAGCAGCTTGGAAGGGGGTCCAGGATATGGCTACACCTTC. Protein sequence: CASSLEGGPGYGYTF.